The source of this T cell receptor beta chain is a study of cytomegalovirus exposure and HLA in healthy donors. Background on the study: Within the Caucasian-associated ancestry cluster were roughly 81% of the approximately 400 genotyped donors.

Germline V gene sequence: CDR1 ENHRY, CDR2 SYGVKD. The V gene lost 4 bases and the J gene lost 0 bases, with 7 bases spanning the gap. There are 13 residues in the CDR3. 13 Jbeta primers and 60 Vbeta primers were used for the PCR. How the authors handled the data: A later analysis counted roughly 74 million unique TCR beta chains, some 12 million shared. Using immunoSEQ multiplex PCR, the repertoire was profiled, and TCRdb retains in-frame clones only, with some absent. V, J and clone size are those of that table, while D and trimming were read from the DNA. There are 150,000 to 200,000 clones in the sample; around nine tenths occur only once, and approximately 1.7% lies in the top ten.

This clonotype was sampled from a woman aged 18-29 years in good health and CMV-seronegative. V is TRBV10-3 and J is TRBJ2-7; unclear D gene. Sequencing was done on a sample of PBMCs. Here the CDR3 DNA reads TGTGCCATCAGTGGCAGTCTCTCCTACGAGCAGTACTTC. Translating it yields CAISGSLSYEQYF.